This T cell receptor beta chain was identified in a study of blood T cell repertoires in COVID-19. The germline V gene encodes CDR1 LGHNA and CDR2 YSLEER. CDR3 size: 17 residues. Losses at the gene ends were 1 base for V and 4 bases for J; bases not matched to a gene: 11. Produced via immunoSEQ multiplex PCR; TCRdb's table is partial and in-frame only. The table has fewer than 200,000 clones, approximately 80% seen once; the top ten hold more than 1.5%. The sample taken for sequencing was peripheral blood. This sequence was found in a human donor in a cohort sampled during active COVID-19. V usage is TRBV4-3 and J usage is TRBJ1-1; TRBD1 matches at 8 bases. The CDR3 nucleotides are TGCGCCAGCAGCCAAGGGACAGGGTGGCCCGGCTCCACTGAAGCTTTCTTT. Translation: CASSQGTGWPGSTEAFF.